This T cell receptor (beta chain) derives from a study of response to subunit inactivated influenza vaccine. TCRdb re-derived calls from the RT-PCR reads in MiXCR, one entry per CDR3 protein. The repertoire holds about 570,000 distinct CDR3 sequences, with approximately 10% as singletons. This clonotype was seen more than once but under ten times. V lost 1 base and J lost 0, with 13 bases in between. Germline lookup yields CDR1 SGHKS and CDR2 YYEKEE (reference sequence). This CDR3 comprises 16 residues. These data were likewise used in another study, on T cells expressing NK-cell markers. According to that study: The authors made TCR beta cDNA libraries by 5'RACE template switching. This switching added a universal primer site and UMIs. Underlying the TCR beta repertoires were sorted CD3+CD56+NKG2C+, CD3+CD56+NKG2C- and CD3+CD56-NKG2C+ T cells. Seropositivity for HCMV was found in most of the eight sequenced donors, with one seronegative. The study did not resolve the HCMV specificity of expanded NKG2C+ T cell clones.

This material consisted of PBMCs from blood, taken on the day of vaccination. V is TRBV5-5 and J is TRBJ1-1; D is unresolved. This clonotype was sampled from a man over 45 who received an inactivated influenza vaccine. CDR3 residues: CASSLNRAVMNTEAFF. The CDR3 DNA reads as TGTGCCAGCAGCTTGAATCGGGCTGTGATGAACACTGAAGCTTTCTTT.